This TCR beta chain was recorded in a study of blood T cell repertoires in COVID-19. The assay was immunoSEQ multiplex PCR, and TCRdb's table has in-frame clones only and misses some. In the table there are about 83,000 clones, roughly 88% of which are singletons. The CDR3 contains 13 residues. Trimming shortened V by 0 bases and J by 7 bases, and 10 bases separated the two germline ends. Germline V gene data show CDR1 as SGHNT and CDR2 as YYREEE (reference sequence). The rearrangement joins TRBV5-4 to TRBJ1-1; D might be TRBD1 (6 bases). The clonotype was recovered from a man aged 45-60 years with active COVID-19. Sequencing used peripheral blood. In DNA, the CDR3 is TGTGCCAGCAGCTTGGACAGGGTAAATGAAGCTTTCTTT. Protein sequence: CASSLDRVNEAFF.